Below, 22 T cell receptor beta chains from the same sample are listed, as sequenced in a study of T cells after yellow fever vaccination. TCRdb processed the 5' RACE reads anew with MiXCR; each CDR3 protein has one entry. The sample lists about 350,000 distinct CDR3 sequences, about 12% occurring once. The sequencing used CD4+ T cells sorted from PBMCs, collected 15 days after the yellow fever booster vaccination. The receptors were sampled from a man aged 18-30 years who received the YFV17D yellow fever vaccine.

This clonotype has only a few counts. The chain recombines TRBV20-1 with TRBJ1-1; 9 bases fit TRBD1. J gave up 4 bases and V 4 bases, and 16 bases lay outside the gene matches. The CDR3 is 17 amino acids. Per the germline V gene, CDR1 is DFQATT and CDR2 is SNEGSKA (reference sequence). The CDR3 region is CSATGAGTGPPSTEAFF. CDR3 sequence (DNA): TGCAGTGCTACTGGAGCCGGGACAGGGCCCCCGAGCACTGAAGCTTTCTTT.

In DNA form, the CDR3 reads TGCGCCAGCAGCTCAGCCCTCGGAAATGAGCAGTTCTTC. Its translation: CASSSALGNEQFF. V and J are TRBV5-1 and TRBJ2-1, with no clear D. This CDR3 has 13 residues. Trimming removed 3 bases at V and 7 bases at J, with 11 bases between. From germline, CDR1 is SGHRS and CDR2 YFSETQ.

The rearrangement joins TRBV20-1 to TRBJ2-3; tentatively, D is TRBD1 (6 bases). Trimming cost V 3 bases and J 3 bases, with 10 bases left between them. CDR3 length: 13 amino acids. The germline V gene has CDR1 DFQATT and CDR2 SNEGSKA (reference sequence). The CDR3 sequence: CSARDSGTDTQYF. The CDR3 bases are TGCAGTGCTAGGGACAGCGGAACAGATACGCAGTATTTT.

V usage is TRBV20-1 and J usage is TRBJ2-1; 7 nucleotides align to TRBD2. V dropped 6 bases and J dropped 0; count of bases not matched to a gene: 5. The CDR3 is made up of 14 amino acids. Germline V gene sequence: CDR1 DFQATT, CDR2 SNEGSKA (reference sequence). The CDR3 here is CSAYPGGSYNEQFF. CDR3 in DNA: TGCAGTGCGTACCCGGGGGGCTCCTACAATGAGCAGTTCTTC.

This clonotype was found a few times. The chain is built from TRBV20-1 and TRBJ2-7; D gene unclear. The CDR3 sequence is 14 residues long. V was pared by 3 bases and J by 2 bases, with 14 bases between. CDR1 is DFQATT and CDR2 is SNEGSKA in the germline V gene (reference sequence). CDR3 amino acids: CSASIVRYTYEQYV. The CDR3 DNA follows: TGCAGTGCTAGTATAGTTCGGTACACCTACGAGCAGTACGTC.

This rearrangement joins TRBV6-2 or TRBV6-3 to TRBJ2-5; TRBD1 agrees at 7 bases. This CDR3 contains 15 residues. V was pared by 4 bases and J by 5 bases, with 10 bases of the junction left unmatched. Germline V lookup: CDR1 MNHEY, CDR2 SVGEGT. In DNA, the CDR3 is TGTGCCAGCAGTTCCTTAAGGGGGCGAGTGGAGACCCAGTACTTC. It is translated as CASSSLRGRVETQYF.

V gene TRBV6-2 or TRBV6-3 combines with J gene TRBJ2-7; the D gene is possibly TRBD1 (6 bases). The CDR3 extends over 16 amino acids. Germline assignment: CDR1 MNHEY and CDR2 SVGEGT. V was cut by 4 bases and J by 5 bases, with 21 bases left in between. The CDR3 is CASSFPLDSVANEQYV. The CDR3 nucleotides read TGTGCCAGCAGTTTCCCCCTGGACAGTGTGGCTAACGAGCAGTACGTC.

This clonotype has only a few counts. This chain uses TRBV7-2 with TRBJ2-3; 9 nucleotides agree with TRBD2. Per germline, CDR1 SGHTA and CDR2 FQGNSA. Trimming at V came to 1 base and at J to 5 bases, leaving 4 bases not matched to a gene. CDR3 size: 15 residues. This CDR3 reads CASSLGGGVGDTQYF. The CDR3 nucleotides read TGTGCCAGCAGCTTAGGCGGGGGGGTAGGAGATACGCAGTATTTT.

In this sample, this clonotype turned up a few times. The chain combines TRBV6-5 with TRBJ2-1; D is perhaps TRBD1 (8 bases). V gave up 6 bases and J gave up 7 bases, with 19 bases separating them. CDR3 size: 15 residues. CDR1 MNHEY and CDR2 SVGAGI come from the germline V gene. CDR3 sequence (DNA): TGTGCCAGCAGGGGGACAGGCGTCGGGAGGAATGAGCAGTTCTTC. Its translation is CASRGTGVGRNEQFF.

This clonotype was recorded a few times. The chain links TRBV20-1 to TRBJ1-5; D unresolved. The CDR3 totals 13 residues. The V gene's germline CDR1 is DFQATT and CDR2 SNEGSKA (reference sequence). The CDR3 reads CSAFGSDNQPQHF. CDR3 bases: TGCAGCGCCTTTGGGTCCGACAATCAGCCCCAGCATTTT.

This clonotype was seen a handful of times. J is TRBJ2-7 and V is TRBV12-3 or TRBV12-4; D call uncertain. Trimming cost V 5 bases and J 5 bases, with 7 bases left between them. The CDR3 consists of 11 residues. The CDR3: CASSLFDEQYF. CDR3 coding DNA: TGTGCCAGCAGTCTCTTCGACGAGCAGTACTTC.

This clonotype showed up just a few times. The genes are TRBV7-2 and TRBJ1-5, with 7 bases lining up with TRBD1. CDR3 size: 15 residues. J was trimmed by 1 base and V by 5 bases; bases with no gene match: 5. Germline V lookup: CDR1 SGHTA, CDR2 FQGNSA. As DNA, the CDR3 is TGTGCCAGCAGCCTCCGGGGACAGAGCAATCAGCCCCAGCATTTT. Translation: CASSLRGQSNQPQHF.

There are many counts of this clonotype. The rearrangement joins TRBV20-1 to TRBJ2-1; 11 bases match TRBD1. J was trimmed by 5 bases and V by 5 bases; bases with no gene match: 8. The CDR3 loop spans 15 amino acids. Looked up from germline, CDR1 is DFQATT and CDR2 is SNEGSKA (reference sequence). CDR3 in amino acids: CSAPLRDRGNNEQFF. DNA of the CDR3: TGCAGTGCTCCACTCCGGGACAGGGGGAACAATGAGCAGTTCTTC.

This clonotype was recorded a few times. The chain is built from TRBV6-5 and TRBJ2-7; possibly TRBD1 for D (5 bases). The V end was cut by 10 bases, the J end by 0 bases, with 16 bases between. The length of the CDR3 is 14 residues. The V gene's germline CDR1 is MNHEY and CDR2 SVGAGI. CDR3 DNA: TGTGCCATCCCCGTGGGGCTCAACTCCTACGAGCAGTACGTC. This codes for CAIPVGLNSYEQYV.

This chain joins TRBV7-2 and TRBJ1-5; D call uncertain. Germline V gene data show CDR1 as SGHTA and CDR2 as FQGNSA. This CDR3 contains 15 residues. Between the trimmed V and J ends, which lost 3 bases and 5 bases, there was a span of 14 bases. In nucleotides, the CDR3 is TGTGCCAGCAGCTTCCGAAGTCCTAACGATCAGCCCCAGCATTTT. It encodes CASSFRSPNDQPQHF.

The chain joins TRBV5-1 to TRBJ2-2, with no clear D. CDR1 and CDR2 from the germline V gene are SGHRS and YFSETQ. V was pared by 2 bases and J by 8 bases, with 10 bases between. The CDR3 loop spans 13 amino acids. The CDR3: CASSLIGLGELFF. The DNA of the CDR3 is TGCGCCAGCAGCTTAATCGGCCTAGGGGAGCTGTTTTTT.

There are a few counts of this clonotype. The CDR3 reads CASRRSSAHETQYF. CDR3 coding DNA: TGCGCCAGCAGACGATCGTCGGCCCATGAGACCCAGTACTTC. The chain employs TRBV5-1 and TRBJ2-5; D unclear. Germline assignment: CDR1 SGHRS and CDR2 YFSETQ. With 5 bases removed from V and 5 bases from J, the gap between germline ends came to 16 bases. The CDR3 has 14 residues.

This clonotype appeared a few times. The chain recombines TRBV5-1 with TRBJ2-2, with 10 bases fitting TRBD1. Germline CDR1 and CDR2: SGHRS and YFSETQ. The V and J ends lost 2 bases and 4 bases, in that order; junction bases with no gene match: 2. There are 15 residues in the CDR3. CDR3 loop: CASSFGTGVTGELFF. The CDR3 region has the DNA TGCGCCAGCAGCTTCGGGACAGGGGTCACCGGGGAGCTGTTTTTT. Supplemented by reference TRBV5-1 and TRBJ2-2, the full variable domain reads KAGVTQTPRYLIKTRGQQVTLSCSPISGHRSVSWYQQTPGQGLQFLFEYFSETQRNKGNFPGRFSGRQFSNSRSEMNVSTLELGDSALYLCASSFGTGVTGELFFGEGSRLTVL.

This clonotype was counted between two and nine times. V gene TRBV12-3 or TRBV12-4 combines with J gene TRBJ1-2, with TRBD1 matching over 7 bases. With 3 bases clipped from V and 8 bases from J, the junction kept 15 bases outside the gene matches. CDR3 length equals 16 residues. This CDR3 is CASSFSDVRGAKGYTF. The CDR3 DNA is TGTGCCAGCAGTTTTTCAGACGTCAGGGGGGCGAAGGGCTACACCTTC.

This clonotype has only a few counts. The V gene is TRBV6-5, the J gene TRBJ2-1; weak D call: TRBD2 (5 bases). This CDR3 has 16 residues. Trimming left V 7 bases short and J 3 bases short, with 19 bases between. The germline V gene encodes CDR1 MNHEY and CDR2 SVGAGI. CDR3 residues: CASTPAGGGLYNEQFF. The CDR3 DNA follows: TGTGCCAGCACCCCGGCCGGAGGAGGTCTCTACAATGAGCAGTTCTTC.

The chain has TRBV5-1 and TRBJ1-1, with D possibly being TRBD1 (5 bases). CDR3 length: 14 residues. Per germline, CDR1 SGHRS and CDR2 YFSETQ. With 0 bases removed from V and 3 bases from J, the gap between germline ends came to 9 bases. The CDR3 nucleotides read TGCGCCAGCAGCTTGGAGGGGTTGGACACTGAAGCTTTCTTT. This sequence encodes CASSLEGLDTEAFF.

This clonotype appeared a few times. V is TRBV9 and J is TRBJ1-6; TRBD1 might be the D (5 bases). Germline lookup yields CDR1 SGDLS and CDR2 YYNGEE. The length of the CDR3 is 15 residues. V was trimmed by 6 bases and J by 6 bases, leaving 16 bases between them. In DNA form, the CDR3 reads TGTGCCAGCAATCTGGGGGGGATGGGTAATTCACCCCTCCACTTT. It encodes CASNLGGMGNSPLHF.